What follows is one TCR beta chain and its context. The same CDR3 can be traced to other DNA sequences in this sample. Sequencing was performed with immunoSEQ multiplex PCR; in TCRdb, only in-frame clones are kept and a portion is missing. The data show 15,000 or so clones, more than 65% seen once. These data belong to a study of immune evolution from preneoplasia to lung adenocarcinoma. The V gene's germline CDR1 is GTSNPN and CDR2 SVGIG (reference sequence). This CDR3 contains 13 residues. The V and J ends lost 1 base and 4 bases, in that order; junction bases with no gene match: 0. The chain carries TRBV30 and TRBJ1-5; 8 positions match TRBD1. The clonotype originates from a person between 55 and 80 years old with lung adenocarcinoma. The material sequenced was FFPE minimally invasive lung adenocarcinoma tissue. The CDR3: CAWSGQGNQPQHF. CDR3 coding DNA: TGTGCCTGGAGTGGACAGGGGAATCAGCCCCAGCATTTT.